This TCR beta chain was identified in a study of cytomegalovirus exposure and HLA in healthy donors. The method was immunoSEQ multiplex PCR; TCRdb's version includes in-frame clones alone and lacks a portion of them. The table lists about 200,000 clones, 80% to 90% of them singletons. The length of the CDR3 is 13 residues. Trimming removed 4 bases from V and 1 base from J, with 5 bases in between. Germline V gene lookup returns CDR1 SGHVS and CDR2 FQNEAQ. The chain is built from TRBV7-8 and TRBJ2-1, with D uncertain. Sequencing input: PBMCs. This TCR was sampled from a woman in her thirties in good health and CMV-seropositive. The CDR3 coding sequence is TGTGCCAGCAGCTCCGGGTCCTACAATGAGCAGTTCTTC. It yields the protein CASSSGSYNEQFF.